The 16 T cell receptor beta chains listed next were all sequenced from one sample in a study of OX40 agonist ivuxolimab in advanced cancers. Generated by immunoSEQ multiplex PCR, the TCRdb table keeps only in-frame clones and is missing some. The table lists around 100,000 clones, more than 85% of them singletons, with around 2.6% in the top ten. Sequencing was performed on CD4+ or CD8+ T cells sorted from blood, taken in a trial of the OX40 agonist ivuxolimab. The origin of the receptors is an adult with an advanced solid tumor such as melanoma, head and neck, liver or kidney cancer.

The rearrangement links TRBV28 to TRBJ1-3; D remains ambiguous. Germline CDR1 and CDR2: MDHEN and SYDVKM. V lost 3 bases, J lost 0 bases, and 12 bases lay in between. CDR3 length: 16 residues. The CDR3 loop reads CASSFGPAASGNTIYF. The CDR3 nucleotides read TGTGCCAGCAGTTTCGGGCCAGCGGCCTCTGGAAACACCATATATTTT.

The chain links TRBV7-9 to TRBJ1-2; weak D call: TRBD1 (6 bases). From germline, CDR1 is SEHNR and CDR2 FQNEAQ (reference sequence). There are 12 residues in the CDR3. The V end was cut by 7 bases, the J end by 4 bases, with 10 bases between. The CDR3 nucleotides read TGTGCCAGCACCGTGACAGGCTATGGCTACACCTTC. Protein sequence: CASTVTGYGYTF.

The count of this clone is one. The J gene is TRBJ2-1, the V gene TRBV27, with D possibly matching TRBD1 (7 bases). The CDR3 covers 14 residues. V was clipped by 3 bases and J by 4 bases, with 10 bases between them. The V gene's germline CDR1 is MNHEY and CDR2 SMNVEV (reference sequence). The CDR3 DNA reads TGTGCCAGCAGTTTTCAGGGGGGATACAATGAGCAGTTCTTC. Protein sequence: CASSFQGGYNEQFF.

The chain employs TRBV30 and TRBJ2-5, with 8 bases lining up with TRBD2. CDR3 length: 13 residues. Germline V CDR1 and CDR2: GTSNPN, SVGIG (reference sequence). Unmatched junction bases numbered 2, after V lost 0 bases and J lost 5 bases. CDR3 DNA sequence: TGTGCCTGGAGTGTAGCTAGCGGGGAGACCCAGTACTTC. Protein sequence: CAWSVASGETQYF. The full variable domain, its missing parts supplied by reference TRBV30 and TRBJ2-5, is SQTIHQWPATLVQPVGSPLSLECTVEGTSNPNLYWYRQAAGRGLQLLFYSVGIGQISSEVPQNLSASRPQDRQFILSSKKLLLSDSGFYLCAWSVASGETQYFGPGTRLLVL.

This CDR3 reads CASSPATGNYGYTF. In DNA, the CDR3 is TGTGCCAGCAGTCCGGCGACAGGGAACTATGGCTACACCTTC. The chain combines TRBV25-1 with TRBJ1-2; 7 bases are shared with TRBD1. Germline V gene sequence: CDR1 MGHDK, CDR2 SYGVNS. V was clipped by 5 bases and J by 2 bases; unmatched bases: 5. The CDR3 covers 14 residues.

Only one count was recorded for this clone. The chain has TRBV28 and TRBJ2-4; D remains unclear. V was pared by 5 bases and J by 6 bases, with 17 bases between. In germline, CDR1 is MDHEN, CDR2 SYDVKM. The CDR3 is made up of 15 amino acids. This CDR3 reads CASSPPLPSTNIQYF. The CDR3, as DNA: TGTGCCAGCAGTCCCCCCCTGCCCTCTACAAACATTCAGTACTTC.

This clone was picked up one time. The chain has TRBV5-1 and TRBJ2-1, with 8 positions matching TRBD1. The CDR3 sequence is 12 residues long. CDR1 SGHRS and CDR2 YFSETQ come from the germline V gene. V lost 2 bases, J lost 12 bases, and 4 bases stayed unmatched. In nucleotides, the CDR3 is TGCGCCAGCAGCTTTGACAGGGGTGGGCAGTTCTTC. Its translation is CASSFDRGGQFF.

This clone was counted a few times. V gene TRBV4-2 combines with J gene TRBJ2-5; TRBD2 agrees at 14 bases. Germline-derived CDR1 and CDR2 are LGHNA and YNFKEQ. V lost 4 bases and J lost 3; bases outside the gene matches: 1. This CDR3 region has 15 residues. This CDR3 is CASSRGLAGEETQYF. The CDR3 region has the DNA TGTGCCAGCAGCCGGGGACTAGCGGGAGAAGAGACCCAGTACTTC.

CDR3 sequence: CASTLPAGGFERDTQYF. CDR3 sequence (DNA): TGTGCCAGCACGCTTCCAGCGGGAGGGTTTGAAAGAGATACGCAGTATTTT. The rearrangement uses TRBV28 and TRBJ2-3, with 10 bases matching TRBD2. After removal of 7 bases from V and 5 bases from J, the junction contained 15 bases not matched to a gene. This CDR3 region has 17 residues. Germline CDR1 and CDR2: MDHEN and SYDVKM.

V and J are TRBV7-3 and TRBJ2-1, with 7 nucleotides matching TRBD2. Germline V gene sequence: CDR1 SGHTA, CDR2 FQGTGA. The CDR3 covers 15 residues. V gave up 0 bases and J gave up 8 bases; unmatched junction bases: 7. The CDR3 spells CASSLTGGPGDEQFF. Here the CDR3 DNA reads TGTGCCAGCAGCTTAACGGGAGGGCCCGGGGATGAGCAGTTCTTC.

The chain is built from TRBV28 and TRBJ2-7, with a possible D match to TRBD2 (7 bases). This CDR3 comprises 14 residues. Trimming shortened V by 7 bases and J by 2 bases, and 15 bases separated the two germline ends. Germline V gene data show CDR1 as MDHEN and CDR2 as SYDVKM. The CDR3 DNA follows: TGTGCCAGCACCCCTGGAGGGGGGGCCTACGAGCAGTACTTC. Its translation is CASTPGGGAYEQYF.

The gene calls are TRBV27 and TRBJ2-1, with D uncertain. The CDR3 extends over 13 amino acids. CDR1 and CDR2 (germline): MNHEY, SMNVEV (reference sequence). V was cut by 5 bases and J by 8 bases, with 13 bases left in between. The CDR3 DNA reads as TGTGCCAGCAGTCTCCGTGCCCGGTATGAGCAGTTCTTC. It is translated as CASSLRARYEQFF.

The V and J genes are TRBV27 and TRBJ1-3; D unresolved. Trimming removed 6 bases from V and 0 bases from J, with 9 bases in between. Germline lookup yields CDR1 MNHEY and CDR2 SMNVEV (reference sequence). The CDR3 contains 14 residues. The CDR3 loop reads CASSKSGSGNTIYF. The CDR3, as DNA: TGTGCCAGCAGCAAATCCGGCTCTGGAAACACCATATATTTT.

V gene TRBV19 combines with J gene TRBJ2-1; TRBD2 is a possible D gene (6 bases). This CDR3 region has 14 residues. Germline CDR1 and CDR2: LNHDA and SQIVND (reference sequence). Between the trimmed V and J ends, which lost 4 bases and 10 bases, there was a span of 17 bases. The CDR3 DNA follows: TGTGCCAGTAGTACCCTCGGGGGAGCCGGCGAGCAGTTCTTC. Translating gives CASSTLGGAGEQFF.

This rearrangement joins TRBV19 to TRBJ2-7; D call uncertain. Germline V CDR1 and CDR2: LNHDA, SQIVND (reference sequence). The CDR3 length is 13 residues. The ends were cut back, 3 bases at V and 4 bases at J, with 10 bases in the middle. CDR3 nucleotides: TGTGCCAGTAGTATTGGTCGGAAGTACGAGCAGTACTTC. Encoded protein: CASSIGRKYEQYF.

The rearrangement uses TRBV7-8 and TRBJ1-2, with 9 bases lining up with TRBD1. Germline V gene lookup returns CDR1 SGHVS and CDR2 FQNEAQ. This CDR3 region has 15 residues. The trim removed 1 base at V and 4 bases at J, leaving 4 bases unmatched. CDR3: CASSLDRGRGYGYTF. In nucleotides, the CDR3 is TGTGCCAGCAGCTTAGACAGGGGGCGCGGCTATGGCTACACCTTC.